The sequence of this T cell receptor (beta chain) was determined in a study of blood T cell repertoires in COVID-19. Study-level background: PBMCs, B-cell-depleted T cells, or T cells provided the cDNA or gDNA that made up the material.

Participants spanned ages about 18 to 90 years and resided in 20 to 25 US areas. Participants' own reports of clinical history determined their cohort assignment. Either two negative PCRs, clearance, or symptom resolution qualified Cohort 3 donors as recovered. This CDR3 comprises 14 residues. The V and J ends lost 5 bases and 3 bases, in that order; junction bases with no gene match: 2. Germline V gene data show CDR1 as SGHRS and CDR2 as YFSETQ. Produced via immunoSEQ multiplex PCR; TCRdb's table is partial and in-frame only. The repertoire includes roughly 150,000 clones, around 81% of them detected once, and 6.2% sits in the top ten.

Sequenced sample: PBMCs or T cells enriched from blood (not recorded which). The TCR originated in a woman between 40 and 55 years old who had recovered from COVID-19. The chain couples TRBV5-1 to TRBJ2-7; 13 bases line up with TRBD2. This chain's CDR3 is CASRGTSGDYEQYF. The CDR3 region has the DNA TGCGCCAGCAGGGGGACTAGCGGGGACTACGAGCAGTACTTC.